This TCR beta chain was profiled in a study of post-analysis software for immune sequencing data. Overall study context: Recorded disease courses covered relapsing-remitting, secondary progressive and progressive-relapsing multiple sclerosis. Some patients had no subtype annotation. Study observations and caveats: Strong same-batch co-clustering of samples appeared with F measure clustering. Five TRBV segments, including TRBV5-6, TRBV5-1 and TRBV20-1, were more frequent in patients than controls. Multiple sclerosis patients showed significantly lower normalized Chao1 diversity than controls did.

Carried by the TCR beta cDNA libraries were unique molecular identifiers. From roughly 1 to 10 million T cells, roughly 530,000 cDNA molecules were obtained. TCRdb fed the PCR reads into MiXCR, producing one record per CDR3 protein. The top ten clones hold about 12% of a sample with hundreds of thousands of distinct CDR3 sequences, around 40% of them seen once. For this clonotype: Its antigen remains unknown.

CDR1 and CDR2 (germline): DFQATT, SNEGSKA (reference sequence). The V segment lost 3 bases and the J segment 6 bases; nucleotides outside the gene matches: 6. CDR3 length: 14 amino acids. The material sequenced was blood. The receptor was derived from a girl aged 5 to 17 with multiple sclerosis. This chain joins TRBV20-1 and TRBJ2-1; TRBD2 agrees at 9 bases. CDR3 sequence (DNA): TGCAGTGCTAGCTCCCTAGCGGGAACCAATGAGCAGTTCTTC. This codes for CSASSLAGTNEQFF.